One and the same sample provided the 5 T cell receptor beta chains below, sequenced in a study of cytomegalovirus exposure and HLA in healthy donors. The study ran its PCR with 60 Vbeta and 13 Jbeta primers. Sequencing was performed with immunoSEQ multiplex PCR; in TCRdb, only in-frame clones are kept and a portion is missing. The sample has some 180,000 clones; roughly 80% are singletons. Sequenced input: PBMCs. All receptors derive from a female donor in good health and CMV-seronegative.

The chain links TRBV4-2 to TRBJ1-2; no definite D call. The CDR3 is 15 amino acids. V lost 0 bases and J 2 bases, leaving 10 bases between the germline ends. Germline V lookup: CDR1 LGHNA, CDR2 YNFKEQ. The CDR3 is CASSQDANLNYGYTF. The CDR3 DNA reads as TGTGCCAGCAGCCAAGATGCGAACCTAAACTATGGCTACACCTTC.

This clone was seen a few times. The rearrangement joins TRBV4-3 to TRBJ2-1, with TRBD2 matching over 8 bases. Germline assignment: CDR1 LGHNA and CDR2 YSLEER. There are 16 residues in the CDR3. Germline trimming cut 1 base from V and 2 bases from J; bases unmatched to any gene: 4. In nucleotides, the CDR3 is TGCGCCAGCAGCCAAGCCCCGGGAGGGGCCTACAATGAGCAGTTCTTC. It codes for CASSQAPGGAYNEQFF.

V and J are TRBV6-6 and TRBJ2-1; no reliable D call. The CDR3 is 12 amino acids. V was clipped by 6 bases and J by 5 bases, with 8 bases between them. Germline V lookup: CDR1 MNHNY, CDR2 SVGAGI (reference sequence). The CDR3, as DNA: TGTGCCAGCAGCCAACAGAACAATGAGCAGTTCTTC. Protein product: CASSQQNNEQFF.

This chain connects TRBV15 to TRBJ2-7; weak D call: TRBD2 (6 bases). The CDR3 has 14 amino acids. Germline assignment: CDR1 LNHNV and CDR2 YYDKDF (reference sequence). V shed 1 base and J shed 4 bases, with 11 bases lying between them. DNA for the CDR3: TGTGCCACCAGCAGAGGGGGGGATTTGTACGAGCAGTACTTC. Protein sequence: CATSRGGDLYEQYF.

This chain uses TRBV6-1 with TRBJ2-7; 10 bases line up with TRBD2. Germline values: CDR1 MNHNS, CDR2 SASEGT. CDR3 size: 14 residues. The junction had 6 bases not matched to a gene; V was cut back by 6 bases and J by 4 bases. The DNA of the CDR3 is TGTGCCAGCAGCGGGACTAGCGATGGATACGAGCAGTACTTC. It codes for CASSGTSDGYEQYF.